These T cell receptor beta chains were read from a single sample in a study of T cell changes during pregnancy in multiple sclerosis. Clones were sequenced by immunoSEQ multiplex PCR, and TCRdb holds only the in-frame ones, with some missing. The data contain roughly 90,000 clones, approximately 95% of them singletons. Sequencing was performed on peripheral blood, taken in the first trimester of pregnancy. The source is a female donor with multiple sclerosis, enrolled in a pregnancy study. The CDR3 runs from the conserved cysteine through the conserved F or W. The D gene is left open where the match is weak. Expanded clones are given a class, and other clones once, few, many or no size at all.

>TRBJ2-7|TRBV6-1|.|TRBD1
TGTGCCAGCAGTGTTCAGGGGGACTACGAGCAGTACTTC
CASSVQGDYEQYF
>TRBJ1-5|TRBV23-1|.|.
TGCGCCAGCAGTCACCTGCGACAGGTGGGTCAGCCCCAGCATTTT
CASSHLRQVGQPQHF
>TRBJ2-1|TRBV4-2|.|TRBD2
TGTGCCAGCAGCCGGGGGGCGGGGGGGCCGAACAATGAGCAGTTCTTC
CASSRGAGGPNNEQFF
>TRBJ2-6|TRBV5-1|once|.
TGCGCCAGCAGGGGCAATGGGGCCAACGTCCTGACTTTC
CASRGNGANVLTF
>TRBJ2-3|TRBV5-4|.|TRBD2
TGTGCCAGCAGCTCCTCGGGGGGGGGCACAGATACGCAGTATTTT
CASSSSGGGTDTQYF
>TRBJ2-7|TRBV18|.|TRBD1
TGTGCCAGCTCACCCGGGACAGGGGTTAACGAGCAGTACTTC
CASSPGTGVNEQYF
>TRBJ2-1|TRBV7-9|.|.
TGTGCCAGCAACAGGGTAGCCTACAATGAGCAGTTCTTC
CASNRVAYNEQFF
>TRBJ2-3|TRBV9|.|.
TGTGCCAGCAGCCCAGGGGGGCCCGGCACAGATACGCAGTATTTT
CASSPGGPGTDTQYF
>TRBJ1-2|TRBV2|.|.
TGTGCCAGTGTCGCAGGGGACGCTAACTATGGCTACACCTTC
CASVAGDANYGYTF
>TRBJ1-2|TRBV5-6|.|.
TGTGCCAGCAGCCCCACCACGGGGGATTACTACACCTTC
CASSPTTGDYYTF
>TRBJ1-2|TRBV7-3|.|TRBD1
TGTGCCAGCAGCCTAAGGGGGAACCTGGGACAGACTAACTATGGCTACACCTTC
CASSLRGNLGQTNYGYTF
>TRBJ2-3|TRBV5-1|.|TRBD2
TGCGCCAGCAGCTTGGGGACTAGCGGGTTCCAAGATACGCAGTATTTT
CASSLGTSGFQDTQYF
>TRBJ1-4|TRBV10-2|.|TRBD1
TGCGCCAGCCACACAGGGGCTGTCGGGGAAAAACTGTTTTTT
CASHTGAVGEKLFF
>TRBJ1-4|TRBV30|.|.
TGTGCCTGGACCCCTGGGGCTGCAACTAATGAAAAACTGTTTTTT
CAWTPGAATNEKLFF
>TRBJ1-2|TRBV5-5|once|.
TGTGCCAGCAGCGAAGACAGGGGCTACACCTTC
CASSEDRGYTF